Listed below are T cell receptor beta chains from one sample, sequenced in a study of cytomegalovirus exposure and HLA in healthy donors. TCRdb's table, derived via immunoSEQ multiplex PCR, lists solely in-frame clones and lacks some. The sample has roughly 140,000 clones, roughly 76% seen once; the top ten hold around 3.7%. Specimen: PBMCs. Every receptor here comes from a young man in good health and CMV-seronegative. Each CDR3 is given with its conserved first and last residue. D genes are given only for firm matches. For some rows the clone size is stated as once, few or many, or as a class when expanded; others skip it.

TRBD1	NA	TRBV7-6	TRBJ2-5	TGTGCCAGCAGCCCTCCAGGGGGCGGCCAAGAGACCCAGTACTTC	CASSPPGGGQETQYF
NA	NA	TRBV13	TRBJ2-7	TGTGCCAGCAACCAGGGATCGTCCTCCTACGAGCAGTACTTC	CASNQGSSSYEQYF
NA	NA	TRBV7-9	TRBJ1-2	TGTGCCAGCAGCTTAGCGCAGTTTTATGGCTACACCTTC	CASSLAQFYGYTF
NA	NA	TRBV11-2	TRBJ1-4	TGTGCCAGCAGCCTAGGGGGAGGCCTCCTGGAAAAACTGTTTTTT	CASSLGGGLLEKLFF
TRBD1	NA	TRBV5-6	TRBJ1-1	TGTGCCAGCAGCTTTAATGTTAAGACAGGGGGCGCTCGGCACACTGAAGCTTTCTTT	CASSFNVKTGGARHTEAFF
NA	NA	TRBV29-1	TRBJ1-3	TGCAGCGTTGAATTTCGGGGGGACCCAAACTCTGGAAACACCATATATTTT	CSVEFRGDPNSGNTIYF
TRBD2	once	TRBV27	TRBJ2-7	TGTGCCAGCAGTCCTGGCTACTACAGCGGGGGGCCATCCTACGAGCAGTACTTC	CASSPGYYSGGPSYEQYF
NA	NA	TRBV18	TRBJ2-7	TGTGCCAGCTCACCACCGGGACTCTACGAGCAGTACTTC	CASSPPGLYEQYF
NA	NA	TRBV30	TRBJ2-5	TGTGCCGGGCAGGGGACCGCGGAGCAGTACTTC	CAGQGTAEQYF
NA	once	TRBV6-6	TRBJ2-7	TGTGCCTCCAGATACGAGCAGTACTTC	CASRYEQYF
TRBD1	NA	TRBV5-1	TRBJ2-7	TGCGCCAGCAGTCGGGACAGGGGGGCCTTCTACGAGCAGTACTTC	CASSRDRGAFYEQYF
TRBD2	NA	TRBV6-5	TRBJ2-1	TGTGCCAGCAACTGGGCTAGCGGAACCTCGAGGCAGTTCTTC	CASNWASGTSRQFF
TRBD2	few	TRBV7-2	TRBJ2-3	TGTGCCAGCAGCTTAGGCCTGACGGGGGGGACAGATACGCAGTATTTT	CASSLGLTGGTDTQYF
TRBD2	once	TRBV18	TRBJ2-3	TGTGCCAGCTCACCGGGACTAGCGGCCACAGATACGCAGTATTTT	CASSPGLAATDTQYF
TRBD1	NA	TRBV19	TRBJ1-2	TGTGCCAGTAGTGCCCAGGGGGGCGAAAATGGCTACACCTTC	CASSAQGGENGYTF
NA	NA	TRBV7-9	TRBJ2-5	TGTGCCAGCAGCTTAGGAGGGGGGGCTAAGGAGACCCAGTACTTC	CASSLGGGAKETQYF
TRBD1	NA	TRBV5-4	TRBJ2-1	TGTGCCAGCAGCTCGACAGGGCTCGATGAGCAGTTCTTC	CASSSTGLDEQFF
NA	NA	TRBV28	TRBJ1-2	TGTGCCAGCAGTTTAGGGGCGAAAGGCTACACCTTC	CASSLGAKGYTF
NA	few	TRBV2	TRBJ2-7	TGTGCCAGCAGTAGCCGTACCGGGTCTTCTAGCTCCTACGAGCAGTACTTC	CASSSRTGSSSSYEQYF
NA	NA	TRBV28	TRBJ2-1	TGTGCCAGCAGGACGAGGCAAACCTACAATGAGCAGTTCTTC	CASRTRQTYNEQFF
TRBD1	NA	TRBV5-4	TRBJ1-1	TGTGCCAGCAGCTCAAACAGGGGGCTGGTAACTGAAGCTTTCTTT	CASSSNRGLVTEAFF
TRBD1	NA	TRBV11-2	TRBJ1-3	TGTGCCAGCAGCGCAGGACAGGGTCGAAACACCATATATTTT	CASSAGQGRNTIYF
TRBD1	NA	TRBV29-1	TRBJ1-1	TGCAGCGTGGGTGGGGACAGGGGGATGAACACTGAAGCTTTCTTT	CSVGGDRGMNTEAFF
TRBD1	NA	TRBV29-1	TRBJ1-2	TGCAGCGTTGATCCACGACAGGGAAACTATGGCTACACCTTC	CSVDPRQGNYGYTF
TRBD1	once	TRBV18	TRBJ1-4	TGTGCCAGCTCACAGGGACAGTCTAATGAAAAACTGTTTTTT	CASSQGQSNEKLFF
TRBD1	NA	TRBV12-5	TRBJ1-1	TGTGCTAGTGGTTTGGCAGGGGGCTGGAGTGAAGCTTTCTTT	CASGLAGGWSEAFF
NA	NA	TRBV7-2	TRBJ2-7	TGTGCCAGCAGCTTAGGCGGGCCTGTCTCCTACGAGCAGTACTTC	CASSLGGPVSYEQYF
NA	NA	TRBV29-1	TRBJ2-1	TGCAGCGTTGAACTTGTATACAATGAGCAGTTCTTC	CSVELVYNEQFF
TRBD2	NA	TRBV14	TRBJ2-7	TGTGCCAGCAGCCTCCTCGGGACTAGCGGCTACGAGCAGTACTTC	CASSLLGTSGYEQYF
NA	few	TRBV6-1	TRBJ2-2	TGTGCCAGCAGAATTGGAGGAGACACCGGGGAGCTGTTTTTT	CASRIGGDTGELFF
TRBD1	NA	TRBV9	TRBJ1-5	TGTGCCAGCAGCCCTACGACAGGGTCGGGCAATCAGCCCCAGCATTTT	CASSPTTGSGNQPQHF
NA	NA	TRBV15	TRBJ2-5	TGTGCCACCAGCCGCGCACCCACGGAGACCCAGTACTTC	CATSRAPTETQYF
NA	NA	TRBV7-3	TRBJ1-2	TGTGCCAGCAGCTTACGTTTGGGGGCGATCGACGGCTACACCTTC	CASSLRLGAIDGYTF
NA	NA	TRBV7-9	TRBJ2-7	TGTGCCAGCAGCTTACTGGTTAGCCCGTACGAGCAGTACTTC	CASSLLVSPYEQYF
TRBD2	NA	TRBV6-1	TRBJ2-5	TGTGCCAGCAGTGGGGGCTTCGCGGGGGATGGGGAGACCCAGTACTTC	CASSGGFAGDGETQYF
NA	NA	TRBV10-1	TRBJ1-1	TGCGCCAGCAGTGAGAGGTGGGAGGGGGATCCCCTGAACCTGAACACTGAAGCTTTCTTT	CASSERWEGDPLNLNTEAFF
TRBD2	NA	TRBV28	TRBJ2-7	TGTGCCAGCAGGGTTTATAGCGGGGGCCCCGGAGAGCAGTACTTC	CASRVYSGGPGEQYF
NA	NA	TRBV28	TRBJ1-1	TGTGCCAGCAGTTCGGACACTGAAGCTTTCTTT	CASSSDTEAFF
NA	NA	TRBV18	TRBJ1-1	TGTGCCAGCTCACCACTGGGGCAGCTGAACACTGAAGCTTTCTTT	CASSPLGQLNTEAFF
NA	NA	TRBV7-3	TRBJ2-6	TGTGCCAGCAGCCCGTACTTAGACTCTGGGGCCAACGTCCTGACTTTC	CASSPYLDSGANVLTF